These 3 T cell receptor beta chains came from one sample sequenced in a study of blood T cells in healthy people across ages (dated by TCRdb to 2013 to 2016). Library creation used 5' RACE. Sequencing relied on an Illumina HiSeq 2500. A second PCR of roughly 7 to 11 cycles was performed with a sample-barcoded 5' primer and a J-beta primer mix. TCRdb reanalyzed the raw reads on its own, using fastp at Q25 for trimming and MiXCR for clone calling, and kept in-frame beta chains. Identical CDR3 proteins give one entry, which carries the most common genes and DNA. The sample table shows around 790,000 distinct CDR3 sequences, and approximately 48% are seen once. The top ten hold roughly 19% of the sample. The sequenced sample was blood. These receptor sequences come from a man aged 55 to 70 in good health.

As for this clonotype: The junction departs from germline at one end; a sequencing error may be responsible. The genes are TRBV20-1 and TRBJ1-2, with D tentatively TRBD1 (6 bases). Germline lookup yields CDR1 DFQATT and CDR2 SNEGSKA (reference sequence). The CDR3 has 15 amino acids. CDR3 sequence reads: CSARASGGAAYDYTF. CDR3 nucleotide sequence: TGCAGTGCTAGAGCTAGCGGGGGGGCCGCATATGACTACACCTTC.

This clonotype has more than one count but fewer than ten. The V and J genes are TRBV20-1 and TRBJ1-2; D unresolved. The CDR3 contains 11 residues. Trimming took off 1 base at V and 7 bases at J, with 7 bases between the two ends. Germline CDR1 DFQATT, CDR2 SNEGSKA (reference sequence). Here the CDR3 reads CSARAAFGYTF. The CDR3 bases are TGCAGTGCTAGAGCGGCTTTTGGCTACACCTTC.

This chain joins TRBV6-6 and TRBJ2-1; TRBD1 matches at 7 bases. The germline gives CDR1 MNHNY, CDR2 SVGAGI (reference sequence). The CDR3 sequence is 16 residues long. V lost 5 bases to trimming and J lost 1 base; unmatched junction nucleotides: 8. The CDR3 bases are TGTGCCAGCAGTCTACGGACAGGCTTGTCCTACAATGAGCAGTTCTTC. Its protein product is CASSLRTGLSYNEQFF.